This T cell receptor beta chain was retrieved from a study of Ad26.COV2.S vaccination and SARS-CoV-2 variants. V trimming: 6 bases; J trimming: 0 bases; junction bases outside the gene matches: 6. Germline values: CDR1 SEHNR, CDR2 FQNEAQ (reference sequence). CDR3 length equals 15 residues. The study's findings and limits: Responses of T cells in total may have been underestimated by the TCR breadth and depth analyses. Reportedly, after vaccination the spike-specific CD8+ and CD4+ T cell responses displayed substantial breadth. Vaccinees and placebo recipients showed similar non-spike TCR breadth.

Regarding this clone: Antigen unknown.

Method: immunoSEQ multiplex PCR; TCRdb's copy keeps in-frame clones and lacks some. The sample contains around 400,000 clones, 75% to 95% of which appear only once. The treatment denotes: 19 received Ad26.COV2.S at low or high dose, single or two shots; 5 received placebo; per-sample allocation not given. Sampling happened 63 days after the first vaccine or placebo injection. What was given as vaccine was an Ad26 vector encoding Wuhan-strain SARS-CoV-2 spike. The sample was peripheral blood, taken in a trial of Ad26.COV2.S vaccine versus placebo. The receptor's source is a person aged 18-60 years who received the Ad26.COV2.S COVID-19 vaccine or a placebo. The chain is built from TRBV7-9 and TRBJ2-3; 7 bases align to TRBD2. The chain's CDR3 is CASRPGLVSTDTQYF. The CDR3 DNA reads as TGTGCCAGCAGGCCTGGACTAGTGAGCACAGATACGCAGTATTTT.